What follows are 9 T cell receptor beta chains derived from one specimen sequenced in a study of T cells in localized non-small cell lung cancer. The method was immunoSEQ multiplex PCR; TCRdb's version includes in-frame clones alone and lacks a portion of them. This table has about 2,600 clones, roughly 36% appearing once. Sequences were derived from lung tumor tissue, sampled before any cancer treatment. These receptors all stem from a man aged 40 to 75 with stage I lung adenocarcinoma.

The chain joins TRBV19 to TRBJ1-2; D is undetermined. Germline values: CDR1 LNHDA, CDR2 SQIVND (reference sequence). CDR3 length equals 14 residues. The V and J ends lost 6 bases and 8 bases respectively, with 19 bases between them. The CDR3 spells CASRAGERVGGYTF. CDR3 nucleotides: TGTGCCAGTAGGGCCGGGGAAAGAGTGGGCGGCTACACCTTC.

The sample holds a few counts of this clone. The V and J genes are TRBV14 and TRBJ2-1; D unclear. Trimming took 1 base from V and 4 from J, leaving 11 bases between them. Germline CDR1 reads SGHDN; CDR2 reads FVKESK. CDR3 length: 15 residues. The CDR3 DNA reads as TGTGCCAGCAGCCAAGTTCGCTCATCTTACAATGAGCAGTTCTTC. Residues: CASSQVRSSYNEQFF.

The genes are TRBV18 and TRBJ2-3; D gene unclear. With 1 base removed from V and 0 bases from J, the gap between germline ends came to 8 bases. CDR3 length: 15 residues. The germline CDR1 and CDR2 sequences are KGHSH and LQKENI. The CDR3 reads CASSPRPGSTDTQYF. The CDR3 DNA follows: TGTGCCAGCTCACCACGTCCAGGTAGCACAGATACGCAGTATTTT. The full variable domain, completed using reference TRBV18 and TRBJ2-3, is NAGVMQNPRHLVRRRGQEARLRCSPMKGHSHVYWYRQLPEEGLKFMVYLQKENIIDESGMPKERFSAEFPKEGPSILRIQQVVRGDSAAYFCASSPRPGSTDTQYFGPGTRLTVL.

The J gene is TRBJ2-7, the V gene TRBV28, with TRBD1 matching 7 bases. The V gene end was trimmed by 6 bases and the J gene end by 6 bases; junction bases not matched to a gene: 11. CDR1 MDHEN and CDR2 SYDVKM come from the germline V gene. The CDR3 consists of 14 residues. CDR3 sequence reads: CASRPLDREGEQYF. CDR3 nucleotide sequence: TGTGCCAGCAGGCCCCTCGACAGGGAAGGCGAGCAGTACTTC.

The chain couples TRBV11-3 to TRBJ1-2; 10 nucleotides match TRBD1. Germline V lookup: CDR1 SGHNT, CDR2 YENEEA. The CDR3 runs 15 residues. Losses at the gene ends were 4 bases for V and 7 bases for J; bases not matched to a gene: 9. The CDR3, as DNA: TGTGCCAGCAGCTCACTGGGACAGGGGATTGCTGGCTACACCTTC. This gives the protein CASSSLGQGIAGYTF.

By sample share, this clone is medium-sized (0.01 to 0.1%). The CDR3 region is CASSQSPVNTEAFF. CDR3 sequence (DNA): TGTGCCAGCAGCCAGAGTCCAGTGAACACTGAAGCTTTCTTT. The V and J genes are TRBV11-3 and TRBJ1-1; unclear D gene. The germline gives CDR1 SGHNT, CDR2 YENEEA. Trimming removed 5 bases at V and 0 bases at J, with 10 bases between. The CDR3 runs 14 residues.

This clone has just a few counts. The V gene is TRBV11-3, the J gene TRBJ2-2; possible D gene TRBD2, 6 bases. This CDR3 is 15 amino acids long. V gave up 6 bases and J gave up 2 bases, with 13 bases separating them. Per the germline V gene, CDR1 is SGHNT and CDR2 is YENEEA. The CDR3: CASRTYSGNTGELFF. The CDR3, as DNA: TGTGCCAGCAGAACATATAGCGGTAACACCGGGGAGCTGTTTTTT.

This chain links TRBV18 with TRBJ2-6, with 9 positions matching TRBD1. The CDR3 contains 17 residues. V lost 4 bases, J lost 0 bases, and 4 bases stayed unmatched. Germline-derived CDR1 and CDR2 are KGHSH and LQKENI. The CDR3 loop is CASSLGTGNSGANVLTF. DNA for the CDR3: TGTGCCAGCTCACTCGGGACAGGGAACTCTGGGGCCAACGTCCTGACTTTC.

V usage is TRBV11-3 and J usage is TRBJ2-5; D possibly corresponds to TRBD2 (6 bases). Germline values: CDR1 SGHNT, CDR2 YENEEA. V gave up 5 bases and J gave up 10 bases, with 20 bases separating them. The CDR3 has 14 residues. The CDR3 coding sequence is TGTGCCAGCAGCCAGGGTTCGGACTATGGGGACCAGTACTTC. Residues: CASSQGSDYGDQYF.